This TCR beta chain was retrieved from a study of read filtering for tumor transcriptome and immune sequencing (dated by TCRdb to the early 2020s). Study-level background: The cohort had around 18 male and some 15 female patients with a mean age of roughly 62 years, ranging from roughly 45 to 85. After DNase treatment, whole-transcriptome libraries were prepared using the TruSeq RNA Access Library Prep Kit. One of the main goals was to work out a read-filtering strategy for immune repertoire data, in particular whether clonotypes backed by only a single read should be removed. Using the same bone marrow samples, the study compared TCR repertoires obtained by targeted immune repertoire sequencing with those obtained by bulk whole-transcriptome sequencing. Per sample, about 3.5 to 11 million TCR-region mapped reads were obtained with IR-seq, compared with only roughly 80 to 1273 with RNA-seq. By revised international staging, about 8 patients were R-ISS I, fewer than 20 were R-ISS II and more than five were R-ISS III. Study-level results and caveats: In IR-seq, 80% to 85% of clonotypes but 3% to 3.5% of total reads were represented by single-read clonotypes, whereas in RNA-seq, approximately 73% of clonotypes and around 45% of reads were represented by single-read clonotypes. IR-seq captured clonotypes at much higher depth and more reliably than RNA-seq, and smaller IR-seq throughput sufficed to identify most shared clonotypes. When single-read clonotypes were removed, the proportions of shared clonotypes in IR-seq and RNA-seq correlated more strongly. The sorted CD138-negative fraction was not purified T cells but a mixed bone marrow immune population.

This clonotype was counted ten times or more. Its antigen is not yet known. No much larger clone exists at a distance of one base, and base qualities are not known. Every patient had bone marrow sampled at the time of active disease. Ficoll-Hypaque density gradient centrifugation was used to isolate the bone marrow mononuclear cells. To remove myeloma plasma cells, the cells were labeled with CD138 magnetic microbeads on a MACS separator, and CD138-negative cells were then collected by negative selection. Flow cytometry with CD138 antibodies on an Attune NxT was used to check how pure the isolated cells were. TRIzol reagent was used to extract total RNA, which was then quantified with a NanoDrop spectrophotometer. For each patient, the CD138-negative bone marrow sample underwent paired RNA-seq and IR-seq. CDR1 and CDR2 were assigned from the germline V gene as MDHEN and SYDVKM. V and J are truncated by 6 bases and 4 bases respectively, leaving an intervening sequence of 6 bases. The CDR3 holds 11 amino acids from the cysteine to the phenylalanine. Here the CDR3 DNA is all that survives: 33 bases in frame from base 1.

The Immunoverse kit was used to build TCR libraries from around 400 ng RNA, with molecular barcoded adaptors covering alpha/delta and beta/gamma chains. TCR library preparation used the same RNA that went into transcriptome sequencing. An Illumina HiSeq 4000 with 2 x 150 cycles was used to sequence the TCR libraries. The original methods were these. Using MiXCR, which included quality filtering and error correction, TCR reads were aligned to human V, D, J and C references and then assembled into CDR3 clonotypes. The tcR package in R was used for analysis of clonotype counts and gene usage diversity. Raw mapping reads were checked after the RNA-seq reads had been mapped by STAR aligner version 2.5.3a onto the human GRCh37 genome. IR-seq fastq files were randomly downsampled with Seqtk 1.3 to test the effect of sequencing depth on detected clonotypes. Using fastp trimming at Q25 and MiXCR clonotype assembly, TCRdb reanalyzed the public sequencing data and kept in-frame beta chains. Entries are consolidated by CDR3 protein sequence, retaining the most common genes and DNA. The authors' filters were not applied to this entry. A total of 40,000 to 50,000 distinct CDR3 sequences appear in this sample, about an eighth of them only once. The biggest ten clones account for roughly 30% of the sample.

Material: a population of CD138-negative cells sorted from bone marrow. Explained via the paper, the cell subset or site label denotes: bone marrow mononuclear cells depleted of CD138+ plasma/myeloma cells by negative magnetic selection. This chain is built from TRBV28 and TRBJ1-1; confidence is insufficient to name the D gene. The clonotype originates from a donor at least 40 years old with multiple myeloma. The bases read TGTGCCAGCAGCTTGACCACTGAAGCTTTCTTT. Translated, it reads CASSLTTEAFF.